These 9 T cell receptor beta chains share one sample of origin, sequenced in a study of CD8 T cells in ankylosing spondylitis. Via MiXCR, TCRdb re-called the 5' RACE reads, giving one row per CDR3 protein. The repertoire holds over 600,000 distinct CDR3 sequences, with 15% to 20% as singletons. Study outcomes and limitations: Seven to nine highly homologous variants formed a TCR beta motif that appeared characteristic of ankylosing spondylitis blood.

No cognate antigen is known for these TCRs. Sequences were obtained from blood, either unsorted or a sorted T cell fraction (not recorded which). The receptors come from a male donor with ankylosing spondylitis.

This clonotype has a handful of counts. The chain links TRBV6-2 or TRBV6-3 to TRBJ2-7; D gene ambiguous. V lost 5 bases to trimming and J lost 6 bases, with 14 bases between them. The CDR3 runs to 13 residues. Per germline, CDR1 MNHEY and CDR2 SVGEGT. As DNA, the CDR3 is TGTGCCAGCAGTCACCCACTAATACCCGAGCAGTACTTC. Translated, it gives CASSHPLIPEQYF.

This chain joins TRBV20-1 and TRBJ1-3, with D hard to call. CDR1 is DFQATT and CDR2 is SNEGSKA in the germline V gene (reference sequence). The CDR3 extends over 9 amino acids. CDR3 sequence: CSRVKTIYF. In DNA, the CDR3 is TGCAGCCGGGTAAAGACCATATATTTT.

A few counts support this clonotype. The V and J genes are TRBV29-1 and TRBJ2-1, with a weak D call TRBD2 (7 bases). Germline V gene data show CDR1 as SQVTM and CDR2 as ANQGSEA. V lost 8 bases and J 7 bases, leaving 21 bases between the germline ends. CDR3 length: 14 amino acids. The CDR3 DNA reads TGCAGCTCCATTGAGGGGGAGGGCCGGAATGAGCAGTTCTTC. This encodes CSSIEGEGRNEQFF.

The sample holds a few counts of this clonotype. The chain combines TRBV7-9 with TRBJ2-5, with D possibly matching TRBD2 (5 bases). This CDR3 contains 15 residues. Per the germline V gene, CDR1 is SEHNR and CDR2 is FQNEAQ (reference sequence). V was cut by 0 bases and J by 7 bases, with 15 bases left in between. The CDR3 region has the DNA TGTGCCAGCAGCTTAGCGGGGAACTATGGAGGGACCCAGTACTTC. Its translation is CASSLAGNYGGTQYF.

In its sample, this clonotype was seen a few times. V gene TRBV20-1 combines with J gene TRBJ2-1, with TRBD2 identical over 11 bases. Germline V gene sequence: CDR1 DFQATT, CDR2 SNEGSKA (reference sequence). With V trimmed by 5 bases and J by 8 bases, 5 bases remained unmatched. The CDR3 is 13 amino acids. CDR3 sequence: CSAPGTSGHEQFF. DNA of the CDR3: TGCAGTGCTCCCGGGACTAGCGGACATGAGCAGTTCTTC.

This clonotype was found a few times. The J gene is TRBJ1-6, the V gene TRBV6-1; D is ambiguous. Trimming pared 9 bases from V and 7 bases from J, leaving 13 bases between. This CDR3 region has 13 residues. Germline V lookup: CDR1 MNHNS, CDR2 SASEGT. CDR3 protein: CASGGFGNSPLHF. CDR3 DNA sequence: TGTGCCAGTGGAGGGTTTGGGAATTCACCCCTCCACTTT.

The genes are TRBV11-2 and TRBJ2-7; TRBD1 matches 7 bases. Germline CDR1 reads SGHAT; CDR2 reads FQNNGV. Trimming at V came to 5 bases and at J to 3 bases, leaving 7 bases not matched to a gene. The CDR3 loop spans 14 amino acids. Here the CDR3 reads CASSRDSSNYEQYF. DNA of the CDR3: TGTGCCAGCAGCCGGGACAGCTCAAACTACGAGCAGTACTTC. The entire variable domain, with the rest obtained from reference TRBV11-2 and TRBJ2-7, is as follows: EAGVAQSPRYKIIEKRQSVAFWCNPISGHATLYWYQQILGQGPKLLIQFQNNGVVDDSQLPKDRFSAERLKGVDSTLKIQPAKLEDSAVYLCASSRDSSNYEQYFGPGTRLTVT.

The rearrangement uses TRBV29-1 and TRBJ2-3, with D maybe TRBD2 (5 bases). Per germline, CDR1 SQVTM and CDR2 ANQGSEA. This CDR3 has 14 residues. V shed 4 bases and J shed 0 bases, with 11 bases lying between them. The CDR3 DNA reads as TGCAGCGTTGTAGGGCTAGCTAGCACAGATACGCAGTATTTT. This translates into CSVVGLASTDTQYF.

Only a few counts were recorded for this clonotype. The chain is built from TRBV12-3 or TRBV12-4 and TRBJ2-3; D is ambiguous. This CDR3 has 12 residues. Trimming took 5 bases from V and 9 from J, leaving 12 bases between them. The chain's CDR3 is CASSPDLVTQYF. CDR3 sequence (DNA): TGTGCCAGCAGTCCAGACTTGGTAACGCAGTATTTT.